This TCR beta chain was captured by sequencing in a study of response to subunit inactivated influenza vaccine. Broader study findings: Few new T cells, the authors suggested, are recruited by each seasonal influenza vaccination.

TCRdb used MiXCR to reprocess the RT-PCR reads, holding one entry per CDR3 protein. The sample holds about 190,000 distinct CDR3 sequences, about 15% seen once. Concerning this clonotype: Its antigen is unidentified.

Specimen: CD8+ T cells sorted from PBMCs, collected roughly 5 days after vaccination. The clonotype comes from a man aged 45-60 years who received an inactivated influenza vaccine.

DNA of the CDR3: TGTGCTACGTCCCAGGTTCATCGGGCCGGGACAGATACGCAGTATTTT. Its protein product is CATSQVHRAGTDTQYF. This sequence joins TRBV12-3 or TRBV12-4 and TRBJ2-3, with D unresolved. The CDR3 sequence is 16 residues long.